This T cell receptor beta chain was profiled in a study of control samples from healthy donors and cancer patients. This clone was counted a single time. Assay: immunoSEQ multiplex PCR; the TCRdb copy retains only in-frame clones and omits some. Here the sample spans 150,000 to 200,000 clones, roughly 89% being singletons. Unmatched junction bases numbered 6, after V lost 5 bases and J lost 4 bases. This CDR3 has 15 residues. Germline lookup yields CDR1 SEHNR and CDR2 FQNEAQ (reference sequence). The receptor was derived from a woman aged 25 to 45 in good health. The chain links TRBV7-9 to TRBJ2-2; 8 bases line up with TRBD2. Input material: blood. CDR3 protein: CASSRRTSPTGELFF. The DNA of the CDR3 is TGTGCCAGCAGCCGAAGGACTAGCCCCACCGGGGAGCTGTTTTTT.